This T cell receptor beta chain was identified in a study of T cells in Graves' hyperthyroidism and ophthalmopathy. Every diagnosis used clinical symptoms, serum thyroxine and TRAb, thyroid ultrasound and orbital computed tomography. CDR1 MNHNS and CDR2 SASEGT come from the germline V gene. There are 16 residues in the CDR3. V was shortened by 5 bases and J by 6 bases, with 19 bases between the two germline ends. Amplification yielded TCR beta CDR3 regions, with RNA transcripts as the source. Initially, a first-round RT-PCR of the TCR CDR3 employed the HTBI primer set. Each CDR3 protein gets one entry after TCRdb re-called the multiplex PCR reads with MiXCR. The profile shows 450,000 to 500,000 distinct CDR3 sequences, less than 25% of them singletons.

Source material: blood. The clonotype originates from a woman aged 70-85 years with Graves' ophthalmopathy. This sequence joins TRBV6-1 and TRBJ2-2; perhaps TRBD1 as D (6 bases). CDR3 amino acids: CASSSTRDTNAGELFF. DNA for the CDR3: TGTGCCAGCAGTTCGACCCGGGACACTAACGCCGGGGAGCTGTTTTTT.